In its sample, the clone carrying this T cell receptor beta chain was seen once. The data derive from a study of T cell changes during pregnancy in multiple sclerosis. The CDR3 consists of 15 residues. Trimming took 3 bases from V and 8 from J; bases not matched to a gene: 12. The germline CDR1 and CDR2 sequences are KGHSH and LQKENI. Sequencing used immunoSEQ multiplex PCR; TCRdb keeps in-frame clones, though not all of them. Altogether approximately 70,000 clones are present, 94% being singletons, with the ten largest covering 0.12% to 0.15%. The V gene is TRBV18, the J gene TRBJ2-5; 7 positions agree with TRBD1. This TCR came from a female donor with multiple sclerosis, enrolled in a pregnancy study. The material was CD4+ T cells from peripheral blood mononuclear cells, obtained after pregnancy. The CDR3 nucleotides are TGTGCCAGCTCACCGATACAGGGGCGTCAATCAACCCAGTACTTC. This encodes CASSPIQGRQSTQYF.